The 30 T cell receptor beta chains listed next were all sequenced from one sample in a study of T cell repertoires in cytomegalovirus infection. Each CDR3 protein is one row after TCRdb ran MiXCR on the reads. The sample holds some 920,000 distinct CDR3 sequences, 30% to 40% seen once. No antigen has been assigned to these receptors. The sample consisted of cultured CD8+ T cells from PBMCs, taken from culture after CMV antigen stimulation. Source of these receptors: a human donor in good health (CMV status not recorded). Some clones in this sample may be carry-over from other donors' samples.

This clonotype was seen a few times. This chain uses TRBV19 with TRBJ2-4; D assignment may be TRBD1 or TRBD2 (5 bases each). CDR1 is LNHDA and CDR2 is SQIVND in the germline V gene (reference sequence). CDR3 size: 15 residues. V was pared by 4 bases and J by 5 bases, with 15 bases between. Here the CDR3 DNA reads TGTGCCAGTAGTAGCCGGGACCAGGTTCAAAACATTCAGTACTTC. Its translation: CASSSRDQVQNIQYF.

This chain joins TRBV7-9 and TRBJ2-5, with D unclear. The CDR3 runs 13 residues. Trimming removed 4 bases at V and 3 bases at J, with 9 bases between. The germline gives CDR1 SEHNR, CDR2 FQNEAQ (reference sequence). The CDR3 bases are TGTGCCAGCAGCTGGACGTTAGAAGAGACCCAGTACTTC. Its protein product is CASSWTLEETQYF.

The chain employs TRBV5-5 and TRBJ1-4; D is undetermined. There are 14 residues in the CDR3. Germline lookup yields CDR1 SGHKS and CDR2 YYEKEE (reference sequence). Trimming removed 0 bases at V and 7 bases at J, with 10 bases between. Here the CDR3 DNA reads TGTGCCAGCAGCTTGGAAAGGGATCCTGAAAAACTGTTTTTT. Protein: CASSLERDPEKLFF.

The CDR3 protein is CASSSLRGLGTDTQYF. CDR3 bases: TGTGCCAGCAGTTCTCTGCGGGGATTGGGGACAGATACGCAGTATTTT. V and J are TRBV2 and TRBJ2-3; weak D call: TRBD2 (6 bases). CDR1 and CDR2 from the germline V gene are SNHLY and FYNNEI. This CDR3 region has 16 residues. Trimming cost V 5 bases and J 3 bases, with 18 bases left between them.

With regard to this clonotype: The junction departs from germline at one end; a sequencing error may be responsible. The gene calls are TRBV12-5 and TRBJ2-3; 12 bases align to TRBD2. The CDR3 covers 17 residues. In germline, CDR1 is LGHNT, CDR2 FRNRAP. CDR3 sequence: CAGGFLAGGPGTDTQYF. The CDR3 region has the DNA TGTGCTGGTGGTTTTCTAGCGGGGGGGCCGGGCACAGATACGCAGTATTTT.

This clonotype has just a few counts. This chain connects TRBV15 to TRBJ2-5, with D perhaps matching TRBD2 (6 bases). CDR1 and CDR2 (germline): LNHNV, YYDKDF (reference sequence). The CDR3 runs to 14 residues. The V end lost 2 bases, the J end lost 1 base, and 8 bases lay between the germline ends. The CDR3 here is CATSRTGGQETQYF. As DNA, the CDR3 is TGTGCCACCAGCAGAACCGGGGGCCAAGAGACCCAGTACTTC.

DNA for the CDR3: TGTGCCAGCAGTTTATGGACAGAGAACACCGGGGAGCTGTTTTTT. Amino acid sequence: CASSLWTENTGELFF. The chain uses TRBV28 and TRBJ2-2; perhaps TRBD1 as D (5 bases). The CDR3 has 15 amino acids. V was cut by 0 bases and J by 1 base, with 6 bases left in between. Germline V lookup: CDR1 MDHEN, CDR2 SYDVKM.

This clonotype was counted only a few times. The chain uses TRBV10-3 and TRBJ1-2, with a tentative D call TRBD1 (5 bases). The CDR3 covers 16 residues. Germline CDR1 ENHRY, CDR2 SYGVKD. Trimming took off 1 base at V and 4 bases at J, with 16 bases between the two ends. The CDR3 DNA sequence: TGTGCCATCAGTGAGTTGAAGGGGCGGAGAGGCTATGGCTACACCTTC. Translating it yields CAISELKGRRGYGYTF.

This chain links TRBV5-1 with TRBJ2-1; 9 bases line up with TRBD1. Germline V CDR1 and CDR2: SGHRS, YFSETQ. V lost 4 bases to trimming and J lost 2 bases; unmatched junction nucleotides: 19. There are 20 residues in the CDR3. CDR3 loop: CASSPMISPGQGSTYNEQFF. DNA for the CDR3: TGCGCCAGCAGCCCTATGATTAGCCCGGGACAGGGATCAACCTACAATGAGCAGTTCTTC.

The chain joins TRBV28 to TRBJ1-1; no clear D. Germline assignment: CDR1 MDHEN and CDR2 SYDVKM. V was pared by 2 bases and J by 3 bases, with 10 bases between. The CDR3 length is 14 residues. The CDR3 sequence: CASSLVTRDTEAFF. For the CDR3, the DNA is TGTGCCAGCAGTTTAGTTACGAGGGACACTGAAGCTTTCTTT. Complete variable domain (other parts from reference TRBV28 and TRBJ1-1): DVKVTQSSRYLVKRTGEKVFLECVQDMDHENMFWYRQDPGLGLRLIYFSYDVKMKEKGDIPEGYSVSREKKERFSLILESASTNQTSMYLCASSLVTRDTEAFFGQGTRLTVV.

The chain couples TRBV6-5 to TRBJ2-2; D might be TRBD1 (6 bases). There are 15 residues in the CDR3. From germline, CDR1 is MNHEY and CDR2 SVGAGI. Trimming shortened V by 2 bases and J by 5 bases, and 12 bases separated the two germline ends. CDR3 residues: CASSYNRVRTGELFF. The CDR3 DNA reads TGTGCCAGCAGTTACAACAGGGTTAGGACCGGGGAGCTGTTTTTT.

This rearrangement joins TRBV7-6 to TRBJ1-1; 10 nucleotides align to TRBD1. This CDR3 region has 18 residues. The V and J ends lost 5 bases and 0 bases, in that order; junction bases with no gene match: 12. Germline V CDR1 and CDR2: SGHVS, FNYEAQ. CDR3 region: CASSPGTGDFMMNTEAFF. The DNA for the CDR3 is TGTGCCAGCAGCCCCGGGACAGGGGATTTCATGATGAACACTGAAGCTTTCTTT.

This clonotype was recorded once. The chain carries TRBV5-5 and TRBJ1-5, with D perhaps matching TRBD1 (5 bases). V was shortened by 3 bases and J by 1 base, with 17 bases between the two germline ends. Germline loops: CDR1 SGHKS, CDR2 YYEKEE (reference sequence). The CDR3 contains 17 residues. CDR3 amino acids: CASSWGWAGTSNQPQHF. The CDR3 bases are TGTGCCAGCAGCTGGGGATGGGCGGGGACCAGCAATCAGCCCCAGCATTTT. The full variable domain, its missing parts supplied by reference TRBV5-5 and TRBJ1-5, is DAGVTQSPTHLIKTRGQQVTLRCSPISGHKSVSWYQQVLGQGPQFIFQYYEKEERGRGNFPDRFSARQFPNYSSELNVNALLLGDSALYLCASSWGWAGTSNQPQHFGDGTRLSIL.

This chain links TRBV4-2 with TRBJ1-1; unclear D gene. With 3 bases removed from V and 1 base from J, the gap between germline ends came to 6 bases. The V gene's germline CDR1 is LGHNA and CDR2 YNFKEQ. This CDR3 is built from 13 residues. The DNA of the CDR3 is TGTGCCAGCAGCCAGCTAACGAACACTGAAGCTTTCTTT. This sequence encodes CASSQLTNTEAFF.

The table lists this clonotype with a count of one. The V call is TRBV20-1, the J call TRBJ2-2; D is possibly TRBD2 (6 bases). V lost 6 bases to trimming and J lost 4 bases, with 18 bases between them. Germline CDR1 and CDR2: DFQATT and SNEGSKA (reference sequence). The CDR3 runs 15 residues. DNA for the CDR3: TGCAGTGCCCCTTGGGTAGCGGAAAGCACCGGGGAGCTGTTTTTT. This encodes CSAPWVAESTGELFF.

The chain carries TRBV6-2 or TRBV6-3 and TRBJ2-2, with D perhaps TRBD1 or TRBD2 (5 bases each). The CDR3 has 17 residues. Germline values: CDR1 MNHEY, CDR2 SVGEGT. Between the trimmed V and J ends, which lost 0 bases and 2 bases, there was a span of 13 bases. The CDR3 sequence: CASSYSARDLNTGELFF. Here the CDR3 DNA reads TGTGCCAGCAGTTACTCGGCCCGGGACCTAAACACCGGGGAGCTGTTTTTT.

The J gene is TRBJ2-2, the V gene TRBV7-8; 9 bases agree with TRBD1. This CDR3 has 14 residues. V trimming: 5 bases; J trimming: 7 bases; junction bases outside the gene matches: 5. Germline-derived CDR1 and CDR2 are SGHVS and FQNEAQ. The CDR3 is CASSLRTGVGELFF. Here the CDR3 DNA reads TGTGCCAGCAGCCTACGGACAGGGGTCGGGGAGCTGTTTTTT.

The genes are TRBV27 and TRBJ2-1, with 8 bases aligning to TRBD2. V was pared by 10 bases and J by 0 bases, with 2 bases of the junction left unmatched. Germline V lookup: CDR1 MNHEY, CDR2 SMNVEV (reference sequence). The CDR3 spans 13 residues. CDR3 coding DNA: TGTGCCATTGGGACTAGCTCCTACAATGAGCAGTTCTTC. Translation gives CAIGTSSYNEQFF.

This clonotype was seen only a few times. The rearrangement joins TRBV7-8 to TRBJ2-1, with D unclear. This CDR3 has 16 residues. Germline CDR1 and CDR2: SGHVS and FQNEAQ. V was cut by 1 base and J by 4 bases, with 14 bases left in between. Written as DNA, the CDR3 is TGTGCCAGCAGCTTAGATGAGACTTACTTGTACAATGAGCAGTTCTTC. Protein sequence: CASSLDETYLYNEQFF.

V usage is TRBV7-6 and J usage is TRBJ2-2; a possible D gene is TRBD2 (6 bases). The CDR3 covers 13 residues. V lost 7 bases and J 1 base, leaving 7 bases between the germline ends. Germline CDR1 SGHVS, CDR2 FNYEAQ. CDR3 region: CASKGLNTGELFF. CDR3 sequence (DNA): TGTGCCAGCAAGGGACTGAACACCGGGGAGCTGTTTTTT.

This clonotype was counted a few times. This chain joins TRBV2 and TRBJ1-4; D is unclear. Trimming removed 0 bases at V and 8 bases at J, with 16 bases between. This CDR3 spans 16 amino acids. Germline assignment: CDR1 SNHLY and CDR2 FYNNEI. The CDR3 DNA reads TGTGCCAGCAGTGAAGCCCCTTACGGCGGGAGCGAAAAACTGTTTTTT. It codes for CASSEAPYGGSEKLFF.

The CDR3 region is CASRGRYGYTF. The DNA of the CDR3 is TGTGCCAGCCGCGGGCGCTATGGCTACACCTTC. The chain joins TRBV12-3 or TRBV12-4 to TRBJ1-2; the D is unclear. Trimming shortened V by 8 bases and J by 4 bases, and 8 bases separated the two germline ends. CDR3 length equals 11 residues.

This chain uses TRBV2 with TRBJ1-2; no reliable D call. This CDR3 comprises 12 residues. Germline loops: CDR1 SNHLY, CDR2 FYNNEI. The germline V and J ends were trimmed by 1 base and 9 bases, with 9 bases remaining between them. Written as DNA, the CDR3 is TGTGCCAGCAGTGAAGGCCTTCAGAGCTACACCTTC. Translated, it gives CASSEGLQSYTF.

This chain connects TRBV7-9 to TRBJ2-7; 12 positions match TRBD2. Germline-derived CDR1 and CDR2 are SEHNR and FQNEAQ (reference sequence). V gave up 5 bases and J gave up 4 bases; unmatched junction bases: 6. This CDR3 has 15 residues. The DNA of the CDR3 is TGTGCCAGCAGCCCGCCGACTAGCGGGGGTTACGAGCAGTACTTC. The encoded protein is CASSPPTSGGYEQYF.

The chain has TRBV28 and TRBJ1-1, with 10 nucleotides matching TRBD1. This CDR3 comprises 17 residues. The J segment lost 6 bases and the V segment lost 2 bases, leaving 12 bases of the junction unmatched. CDR1 and CDR2 from the germline V gene are MDHEN and SYDVKM. In nucleotides, the CDR3 is TGTGCCAGCAGTTTACCCGGGACAGGGGTTAGGCAGGCTGAAGCTTTCTTT. Protein product: CASSLPGTGVRQAEAFF.

This clonotype occurred many times. V gene TRBV7-2 combines with J gene TRBJ2-1, with TRBD2 matching 7 bases. There are 13 residues in the CDR3. Germline V gives CDR1 SGHTA, CDR2 FQGNSA. After removal of 6 bases from V and 5 bases from J, the junction contained 4 bases not matched to a gene. CDR3 in DNA: TGTGCCAGCAGGGGCGGGGGTCACAATGAGCAGTTCTTC. This gives the protein CASRGGGHNEQFF.

The chain couples TRBV19 to TRBJ2-1; D gene unclear. Germline loops: CDR1 LNHDA, CDR2 SQIVND (reference sequence). V lost 1 base and J 5 bases, leaving 6 bases between the germline ends. CDR3 size: 13 residues. The CDR3: CASSIGENNEQFF. In DNA, the CDR3 is TGTGCCAGTAGTATAGGGGAAAACAATGAGCAGTTCTTC.

This clonotype showed up just a few times. The chain links TRBV19 to TRBJ2-1, with D possibly being TRBD1 (6 bases). The CDR3 is made up of 16 amino acids. Trimming removed 3 bases at V and 10 bases at J, with 22 bases between. Germline V gene sequence: CDR1 LNHDA, CDR2 SQIVND (reference sequence). The CDR3 sequence: CASSIAITGNLNEQFF. The DNA of the CDR3 is TGTGCCAGTAGTATCGCAATAACAGGGAACCTTAACGAGCAGTTCTTC.

There are a few counts of this clonotype. The J gene is TRBJ2-4, the V gene TRBV4-1; TRBD1 matches 7 bases. Germline values: CDR1 MGHRA, CDR2 YSYEKL. V lost 0 bases, J lost 5 bases, and 10 bases stayed unmatched. The CDR3 covers 17 residues. CDR3 bases: TGCGCCAGCAGCCAAGATTTGATAGGACAGGCCCAAAACATTCAGTACTTC. The encoded protein is CASSQDLIGQAQNIQYF.

This clonotype has more than one count but fewer than ten. The chain is built from TRBV29-1 and TRBJ2-2; 9 bases match TRBD1. The junction had 12 bases not matched to a gene; V was cut back by 5 bases and J by 5 bases. The length of the CDR3 is 16 residues. CDR1 SQVTM and CDR2 ANQGSEA come from the germline V gene. DNA of the CDR3: TGCAGCGTTTCGTATTGGGACAGGGTGGCGACCGGGGAGCTGTTTTTT. Encoded protein: CSVSYWDRVATGELFF.